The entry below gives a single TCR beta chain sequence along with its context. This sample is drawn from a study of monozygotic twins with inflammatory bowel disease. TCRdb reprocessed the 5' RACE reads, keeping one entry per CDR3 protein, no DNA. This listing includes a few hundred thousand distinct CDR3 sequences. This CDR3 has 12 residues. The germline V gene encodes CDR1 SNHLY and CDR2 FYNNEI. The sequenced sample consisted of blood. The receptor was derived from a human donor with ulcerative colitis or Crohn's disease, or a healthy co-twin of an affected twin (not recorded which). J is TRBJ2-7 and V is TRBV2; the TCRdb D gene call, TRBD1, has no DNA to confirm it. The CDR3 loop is CATSDRTYEQYF.